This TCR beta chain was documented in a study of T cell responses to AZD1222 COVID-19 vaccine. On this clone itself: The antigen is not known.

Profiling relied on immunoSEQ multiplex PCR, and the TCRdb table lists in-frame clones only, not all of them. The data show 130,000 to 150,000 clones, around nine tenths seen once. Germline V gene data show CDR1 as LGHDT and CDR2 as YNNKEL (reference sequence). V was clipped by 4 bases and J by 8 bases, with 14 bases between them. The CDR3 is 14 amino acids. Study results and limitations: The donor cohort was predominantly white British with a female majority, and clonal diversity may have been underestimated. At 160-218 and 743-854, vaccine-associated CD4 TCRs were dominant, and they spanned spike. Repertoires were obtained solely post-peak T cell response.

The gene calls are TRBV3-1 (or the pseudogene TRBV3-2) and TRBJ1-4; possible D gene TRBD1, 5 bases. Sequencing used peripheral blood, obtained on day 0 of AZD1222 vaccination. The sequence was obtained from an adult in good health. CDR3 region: CASSPVRTNEKLFF. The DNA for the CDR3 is TGTGCCAGCAGCCCCGTTAGGACAAACGAAAAACTGTTTTTT.